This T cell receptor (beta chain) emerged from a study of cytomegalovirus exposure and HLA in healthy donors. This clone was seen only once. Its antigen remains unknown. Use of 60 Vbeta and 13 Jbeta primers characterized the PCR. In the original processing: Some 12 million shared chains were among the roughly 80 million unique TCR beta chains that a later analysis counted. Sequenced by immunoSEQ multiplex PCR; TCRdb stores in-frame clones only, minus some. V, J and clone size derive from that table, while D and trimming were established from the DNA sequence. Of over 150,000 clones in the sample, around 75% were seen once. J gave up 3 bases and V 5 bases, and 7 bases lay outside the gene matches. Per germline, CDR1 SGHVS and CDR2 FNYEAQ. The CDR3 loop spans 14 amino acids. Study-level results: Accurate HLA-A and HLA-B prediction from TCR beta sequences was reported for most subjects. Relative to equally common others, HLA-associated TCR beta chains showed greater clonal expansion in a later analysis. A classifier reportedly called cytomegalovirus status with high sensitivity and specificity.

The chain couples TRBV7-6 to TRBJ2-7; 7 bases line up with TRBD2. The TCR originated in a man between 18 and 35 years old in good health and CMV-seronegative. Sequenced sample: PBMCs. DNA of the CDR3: TGTGCCAGCAGCGAAGGCCCGGGGGGCTACGAGCAGTACTTC. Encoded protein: CASSEGPGGYEQYF.